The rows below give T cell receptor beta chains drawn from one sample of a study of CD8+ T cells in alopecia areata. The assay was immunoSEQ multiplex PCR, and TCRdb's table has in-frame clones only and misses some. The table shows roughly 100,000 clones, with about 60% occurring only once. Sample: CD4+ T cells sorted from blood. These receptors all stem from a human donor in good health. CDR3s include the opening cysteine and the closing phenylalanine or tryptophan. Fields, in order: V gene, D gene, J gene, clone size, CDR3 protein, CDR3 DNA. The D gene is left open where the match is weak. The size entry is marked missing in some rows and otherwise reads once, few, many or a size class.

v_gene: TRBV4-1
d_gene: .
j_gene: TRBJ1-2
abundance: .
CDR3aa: CASSPGGGYGYTF
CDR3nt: TGCGCCAGCAGTCCGGGGGGTGGCTATGGCTACACCTTC

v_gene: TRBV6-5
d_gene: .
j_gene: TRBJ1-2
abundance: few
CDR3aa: CASSQGRGGYTF
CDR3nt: TGTGCCAGCAGTCAGGGACGGGGCGGCTACACCTTC

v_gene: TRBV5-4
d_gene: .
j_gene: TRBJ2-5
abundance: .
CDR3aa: CASSLEWDGQETQYF
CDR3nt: TGTGCCAGCAGCTTGGAATGGGACGGCCAAGAGACCCAGTACTTC

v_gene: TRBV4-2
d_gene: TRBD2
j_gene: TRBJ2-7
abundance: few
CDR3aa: CASSPRGGNREMNEQYF
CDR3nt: TGTGCCAGCAGCCCCCGGGGGGGTAACAGGGAGATGAACGAGCAGTACTTC

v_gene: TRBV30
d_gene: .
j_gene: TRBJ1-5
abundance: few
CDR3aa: CAWSGQENQPQHF
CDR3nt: TGTGCCTGGAGTGGACAGGAGAATCAGCCCCAGCATTTT

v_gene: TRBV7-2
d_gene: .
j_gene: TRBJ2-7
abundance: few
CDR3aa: CASSFRYDSYEQYF
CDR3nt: TGTGCCAGCAGCTTCAGATACGACTCCTACGAGCAGTACTTC

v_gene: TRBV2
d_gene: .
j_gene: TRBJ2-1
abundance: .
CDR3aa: CASSAGILNEQFF
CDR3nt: TGTGCCAGCAGTGCAGGGATTCTCAATGAGCAGTTCTTC

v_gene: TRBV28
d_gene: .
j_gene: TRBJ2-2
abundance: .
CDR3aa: CASIQANTGELFF
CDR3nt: TGTGCCAGCATTCAAGCGAACACCGGGGAGCTGTTTTTT

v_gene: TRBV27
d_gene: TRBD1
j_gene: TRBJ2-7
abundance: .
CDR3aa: CASSLWTGQGASEQYF
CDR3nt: TGTGCCAGCAGTTTATGGACGGGACAGGGGGCCTCCGAGCAGTACTTC

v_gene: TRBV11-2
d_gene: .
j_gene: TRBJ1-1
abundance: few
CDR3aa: CASSPRGGANTEAFF
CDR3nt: TGTGCCAGCAGCCCCCGTGGAGGAGCGAACACTGAAGCTTTCTTT

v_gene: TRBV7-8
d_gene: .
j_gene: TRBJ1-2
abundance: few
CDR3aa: CASSLLHGYTF
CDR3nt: TGTGCCAGCAGCTTACTCCATGGCTACACCTTC

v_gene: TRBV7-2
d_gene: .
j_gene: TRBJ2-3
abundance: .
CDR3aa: CASSPGASTDTQYF
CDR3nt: TGTGCCAGCAGCCCGGGGGCAAGCACAGATACGCAGTATTTT

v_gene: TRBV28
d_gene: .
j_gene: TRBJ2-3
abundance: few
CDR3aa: CASSLPRGFTDTQYF
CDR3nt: TGTGCCAGCAGCCTGCCCAGGGGCTTCACAGATACGCAGTATTTT

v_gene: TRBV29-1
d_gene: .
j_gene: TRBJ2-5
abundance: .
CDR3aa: CSVDPGAGETQYF
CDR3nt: TGCAGCGTTGACCCGGGGGCGGGAGAGACCCAGTACTTC

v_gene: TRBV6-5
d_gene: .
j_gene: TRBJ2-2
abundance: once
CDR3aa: CASSYVGGANTGELFF
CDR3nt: TGTGCCAGCAGTTACGTTGGTGGGGCGAACACCGGGGAGCTGTTTTTT

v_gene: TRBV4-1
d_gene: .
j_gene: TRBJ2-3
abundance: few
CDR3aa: CASSSPGAGRYVGTDTQYF
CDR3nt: TGCGCCAGCAGCAGCCCAGGGGCGGGGAGGTATGTCGGCACAGATACGCAGTATTTT

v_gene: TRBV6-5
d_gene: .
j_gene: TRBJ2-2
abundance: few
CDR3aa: CASSYSTGELFF
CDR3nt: TGTGCCAGCAGTTACTCGACCGGGGAGCTGTTTTTT

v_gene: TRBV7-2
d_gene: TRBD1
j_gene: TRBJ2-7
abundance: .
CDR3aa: CASSFPPGQGVTYEQYF
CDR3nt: TGTGCCAGCAGCTTTCCCCCCGGACAGGGAGTTACCTACGAGCAGTACTTC

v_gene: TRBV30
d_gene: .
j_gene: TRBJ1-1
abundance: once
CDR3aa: CAWSGGWEDTEAFF
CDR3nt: TGTGCCTGGAGTGGAGGCTGGGAGGACACTGAAGCTTTCTTT

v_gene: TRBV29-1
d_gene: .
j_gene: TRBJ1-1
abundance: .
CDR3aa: CSVRFYTEAFF
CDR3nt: TGCAGCGTACGCTTTTACACTGAAGCTTTCTTT

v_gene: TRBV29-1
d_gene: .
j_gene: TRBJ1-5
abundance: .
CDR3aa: CSVRGGFDQPQHF
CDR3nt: TGCAGCGTGAGGGGGGGGTTTGATCAGCCCCAGCATTTT

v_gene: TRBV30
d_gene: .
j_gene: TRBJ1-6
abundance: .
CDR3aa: CAWRNRFNSPLHF
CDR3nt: TGTGCCTGGAGAAACAGATTTAATTCACCCCTCCACTTT

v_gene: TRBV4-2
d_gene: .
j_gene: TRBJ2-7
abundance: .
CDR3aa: CASSQGLWTGLSDEQYF
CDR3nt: TGTGCCAGCAGCCAAGGGCTTTGGACGGGCCTTTCTGACGAGCAGTACTTC

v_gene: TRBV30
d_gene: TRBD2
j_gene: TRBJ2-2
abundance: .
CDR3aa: CAWSVRASGRPNTGELFF
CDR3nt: TGTGCCTGGAGTGTACGGGCTAGCGGCCGACCCAACACCGGGGAGCTGTTTTTT

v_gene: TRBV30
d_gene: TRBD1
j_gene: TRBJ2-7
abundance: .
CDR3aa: CAWSFGQGRSYEQYF
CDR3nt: TGTGCCTGGAGTTTCGGACAGGGCAGATCCTACGAGCAGTACTTC

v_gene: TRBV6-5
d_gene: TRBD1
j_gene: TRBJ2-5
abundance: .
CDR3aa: CASSLGQGKETQYF
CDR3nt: TGTGCCAGCAGTCTTGGACAGGGAAAGGAGACCCAGTACTTC

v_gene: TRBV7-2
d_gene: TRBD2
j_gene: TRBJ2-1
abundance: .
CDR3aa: CASSLELAGGRNEQFF
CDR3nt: TGTGCCAGCAGCTTGGAACTAGCGGGGGGCCGCAATGAGCAGTTCTTC

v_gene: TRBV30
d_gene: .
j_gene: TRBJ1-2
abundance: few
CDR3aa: CAWSQGDAGYTF
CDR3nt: TGTGCCTGGAGTCAAGGGGACGCCGGCTACACCTTC

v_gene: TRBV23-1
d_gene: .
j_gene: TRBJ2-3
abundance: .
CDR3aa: CASTRTDTQYF
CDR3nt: TGCGCCAGCACTCGAACAGATACGCAGTATTTT

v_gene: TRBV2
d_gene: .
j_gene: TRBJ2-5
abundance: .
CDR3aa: CATKITAETWTQYF
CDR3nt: TGTGCCACCAAGATCACAGCGGAAACGTGGACCCAGTACTTC

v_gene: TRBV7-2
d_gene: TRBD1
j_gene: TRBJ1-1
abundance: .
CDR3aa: CASSLQGWENTEAFF
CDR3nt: TGTGCCAGCAGCCTACAGGGGTGGGAGAACACTGAAGCTTTCTTT

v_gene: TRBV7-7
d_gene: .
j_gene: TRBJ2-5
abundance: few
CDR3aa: CASSLGGTSNWETQYF
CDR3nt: TGTGCTAGCAGCTTAGGCGGGACGTCTAACTGGGAGACCCAGTACTTC

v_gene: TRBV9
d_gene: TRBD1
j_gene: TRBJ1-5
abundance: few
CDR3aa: CASSRGQGSNQPQHF
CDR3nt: TGTGCCAGCAGCCGAGGACAGGGCAGCAATCAGCCCCAGCATTTT

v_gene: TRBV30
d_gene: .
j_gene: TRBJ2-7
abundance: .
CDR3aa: CAWSGGITGLSSYEQYF
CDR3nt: TGTGCCTGGAGTGGAGGCATAACAGGGCTGAGCTCCTACGAGCAGTACTTC

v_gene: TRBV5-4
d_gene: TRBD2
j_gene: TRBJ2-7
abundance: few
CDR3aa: CASSTRLAGSYEQYF
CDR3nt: TGTGCCAGCAGCACTAGACTAGCGGGGTCCTACGAGCAGTACTTC

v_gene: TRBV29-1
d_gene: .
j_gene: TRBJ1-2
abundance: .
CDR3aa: CSVVSNYGYTF
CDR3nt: TGCAGCGTAGTATCTAACTATGGCTACACCTTC

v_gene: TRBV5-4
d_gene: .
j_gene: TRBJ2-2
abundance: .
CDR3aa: CASSSYRDTGELFF
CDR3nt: TGTGCCAGCAGCTCTTACCGGGACACCGGGGAGCTGTTTTTT

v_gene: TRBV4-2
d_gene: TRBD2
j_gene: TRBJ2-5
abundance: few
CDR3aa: CASSQDWGLADEGTQYF
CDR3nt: TGTGCCAGCAGCCAAGATTGGGGACTAGCGGACGAAGGGACCCAGTACTTC

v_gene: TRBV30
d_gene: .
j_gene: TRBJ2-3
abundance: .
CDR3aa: CAWRWGMGTDTQYF
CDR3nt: TGTGCCTGGAGATGGGGGATGGGCACAGATACGCAGTATTTT

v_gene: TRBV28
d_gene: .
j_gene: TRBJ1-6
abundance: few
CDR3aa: CASSKTGENSPLHF
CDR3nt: TGTGCCAGCAGTAAGACAGGAGAAAATTCACCCCTCCACTTT

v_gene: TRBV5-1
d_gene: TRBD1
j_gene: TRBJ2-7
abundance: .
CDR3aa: CASSFYRGYEQYF
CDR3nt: TGCGCCAGCAGCTTTTACAGGGGATACGAGCAGTACTTC

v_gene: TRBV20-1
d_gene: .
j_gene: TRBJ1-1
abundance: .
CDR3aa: CSARAQVEAFF
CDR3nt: TGCAGTGCTAGAGCCCAGGTTGAAGCTTTCTTT

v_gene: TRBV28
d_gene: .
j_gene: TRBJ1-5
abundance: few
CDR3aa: CASSYQGLSFPQHF
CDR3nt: TGTGCCAGCAGTTACCAGGGGTTGAGTTTTCCCCAGCATTTT

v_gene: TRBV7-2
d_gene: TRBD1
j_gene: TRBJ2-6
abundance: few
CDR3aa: CASSRDRGLLSGANVLTF
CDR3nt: TGTGCCAGCAGCCGGGACAGGGGGCTACTCTCTGGGGCCAACGTCCTGACTTTC

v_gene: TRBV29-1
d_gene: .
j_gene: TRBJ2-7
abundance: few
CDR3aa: CSVLSGGPYEQYF
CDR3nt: TGCAGCGTTCTCTCCGGGGGGCCCTACGAGCAGTACTTC

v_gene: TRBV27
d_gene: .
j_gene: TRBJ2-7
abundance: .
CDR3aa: CASSLSGTTSSEQYF
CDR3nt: TGTGCCAGCAGTTTATCAGGGACAACCTCGTCCGAGCAGTACTTC

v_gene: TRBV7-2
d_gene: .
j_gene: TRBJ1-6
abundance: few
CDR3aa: CASSLLRSSYNSPLHF
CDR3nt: TGTGCCAGCAGCTTACTAAGGAGCTCCTATAATTCACCCCTCCACTTT

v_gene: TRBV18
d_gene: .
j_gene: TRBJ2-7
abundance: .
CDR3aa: CASSPPSRVYEQYF
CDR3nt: TGTGCCAGCTCACCACCGAGCAGGGTCTACGAGCAGTACTTC

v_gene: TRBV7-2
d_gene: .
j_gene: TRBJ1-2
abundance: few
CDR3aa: CASSLRQAGGFGYTF
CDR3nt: TGTGCCAGCAGCTTAAGACAGGCCGGGGGGTTTGGCTACACCTTC

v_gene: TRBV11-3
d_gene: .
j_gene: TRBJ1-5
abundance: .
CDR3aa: CASSLESGASQPQHF
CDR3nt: TGTGCCAGCAGCCTAGAGTCAGGGGCCAGTCAGCCCCAGCATTTT

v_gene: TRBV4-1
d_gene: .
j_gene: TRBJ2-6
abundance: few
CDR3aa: CASSRSSNSGANVLTF
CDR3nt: TGCGCCAGCAGCCGTTCCTCCAACTCTGGGGCCAACGTCCTGACTTTC

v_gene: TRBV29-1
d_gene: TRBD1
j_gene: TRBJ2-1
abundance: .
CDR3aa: CSVEERNRGGYNEQFF
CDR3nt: TGCAGCGTTGAAGAACGCAACAGGGGCGGCTACAATGAGCAGTTCTTC

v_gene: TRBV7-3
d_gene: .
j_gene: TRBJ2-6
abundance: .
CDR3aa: CASSPQGGLSSGANVLTF
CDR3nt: TGTGCCAGCAGCCCACAAGGGGGACTAAGCTCTGGGGCCAACGTCCTGACTTTC

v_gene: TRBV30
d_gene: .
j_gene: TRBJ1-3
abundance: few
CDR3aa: CAWSTGSGNTIYF
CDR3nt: TGTGCCTGGAGCACAGGGTCTGGAAACACCATATATTTT

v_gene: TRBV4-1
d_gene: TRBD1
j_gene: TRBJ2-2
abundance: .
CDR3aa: CASSAYPGQGAGGELFF
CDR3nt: TGCGCCAGCAGCGCATACCCGGGACAGGGGGCCGGCGGGGAGCTGTTTTTT

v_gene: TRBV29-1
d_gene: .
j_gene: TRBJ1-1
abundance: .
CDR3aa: CSGEGVQGRTEAFF
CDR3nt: TGCAGCGGGGAGGGGGTACAGGGTAGGACTGAAGCTTTCTTT

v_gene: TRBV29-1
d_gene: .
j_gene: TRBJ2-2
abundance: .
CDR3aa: CSVPKGPVIPGELFF
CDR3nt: TGCAGCGTGCCCAAGGGGCCAGTCATTCCCGGGGAGCTGTTTTTT